The present entry profiles one T cell receptor (beta chain) with its context. As yet, its antigen is unknown. This sample is part of a study of blood T cells in healthy people across ages. Germline trimming cut 3 bases from V and 5 bases from J; bases unmatched to any gene: 8. Per the germline V gene, CDR1 is MGHDK and CDR2 is SYGVNS. The CDR3 is 15 amino acids. Next came a second PCR, run for 7 to 11 cycles, which used a sample-barcoded 5' primer along with a J-beta primer mix. TCRdb reanalysed the 5' RACE reads using MiXCR and keeps one entry per CDR3 protein. The repertoire holds fewer than 900,000 distinct CDR3 sequences, with roughly 44% as singletons. Study-wide findings and caveats: Relative to aged donors, long-lived donors carried more naive CD4+ cells and displayed higher diversity.

The gene calls are TRBV25-1 and TRBJ2-7; TRBD1 matches 9 bases. The TCR originated in a woman aged 55-70 years in good health. The specimen sequenced was blood. This chain's CDR3 is CASSDTGTGSDEQYF. DNA for the CDR3: TGTGCCAGCAGTGATACCGGGACAGGGAGCGACGAGCAGTACTTC.